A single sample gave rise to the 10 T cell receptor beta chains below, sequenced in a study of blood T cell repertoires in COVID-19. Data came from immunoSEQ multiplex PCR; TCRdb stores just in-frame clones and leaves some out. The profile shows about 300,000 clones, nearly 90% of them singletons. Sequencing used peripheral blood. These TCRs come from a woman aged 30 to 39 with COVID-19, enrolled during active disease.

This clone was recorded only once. The DNA of the CDR3 is TGTGCCATCAGTGAACTAGAGAACTATGGCTACACCTTC. Its protein is CAISELENYGYTF. The V gene is TRBV10-3, the J gene TRBJ1-2, with D hard to call. Germline V gene data show CDR1 as ENHRY and CDR2 as SYGVKD. With 3 bases removed from V and 2 bases from J, the gap between germline ends came to 7 bases. The CDR3 covers 13 residues.

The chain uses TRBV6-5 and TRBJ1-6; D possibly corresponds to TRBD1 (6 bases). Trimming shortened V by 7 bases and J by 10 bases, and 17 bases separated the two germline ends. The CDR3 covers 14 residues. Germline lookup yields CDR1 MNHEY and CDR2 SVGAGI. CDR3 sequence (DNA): TGTGCCAGCACGGGGGGGCGGGTGAAATCACCCCTCCACTTT. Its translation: CASTGGRVKSPLHF.

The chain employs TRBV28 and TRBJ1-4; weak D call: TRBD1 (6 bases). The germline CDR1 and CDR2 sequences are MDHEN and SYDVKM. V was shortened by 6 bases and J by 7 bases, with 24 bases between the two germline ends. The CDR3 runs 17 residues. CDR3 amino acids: CASSEILDRNGGEKLFF. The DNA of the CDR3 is TGTGCCAGCAGCGAAATACTCGACAGGAATGGGGGTGAAAAACTGTTTTTT.

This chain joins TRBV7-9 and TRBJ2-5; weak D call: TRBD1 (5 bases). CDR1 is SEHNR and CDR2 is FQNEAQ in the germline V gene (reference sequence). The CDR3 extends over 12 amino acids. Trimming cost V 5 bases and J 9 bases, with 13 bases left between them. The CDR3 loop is CASSPQGSAQYF. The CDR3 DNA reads TGTGCCAGCAGCCCCCAGGGCAGTGCCCAGTACTTC.

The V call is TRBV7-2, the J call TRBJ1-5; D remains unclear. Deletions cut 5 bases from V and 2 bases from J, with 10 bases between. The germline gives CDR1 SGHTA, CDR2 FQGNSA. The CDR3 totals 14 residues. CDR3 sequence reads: CASSLQRGNQPQHF. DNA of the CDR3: TGTGCCAGCAGCCTCCAAAGAGGCAATCAGCCCCAGCATTTT.

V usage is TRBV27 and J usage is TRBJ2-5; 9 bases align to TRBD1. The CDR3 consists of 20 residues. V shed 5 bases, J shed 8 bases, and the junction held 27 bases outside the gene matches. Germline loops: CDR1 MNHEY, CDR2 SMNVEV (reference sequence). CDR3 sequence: CASSQKGGTGLLRGNGTQYF. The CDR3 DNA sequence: TGTGCCAGCAGTCAAAAAGGGGGGACAGGGCTCCTAAGGGGCAATGGTACCCAGTACTTC.

The chain's CDR3 is CASSDPGQGFF. The CDR3, as DNA: TGTGCCAGCAGTGATCCGGGACAGGGTTTCTTC. The chain combines TRBV2 with TRBJ2-1; 9 bases are shared with TRBD1. From germline, CDR1 is SNHLY and CDR2 FYNNEI. J gave up 16 bases and V 3 bases, and 4 bases lay outside the gene matches. The CDR3 is 11 residues long.

As DNA, the CDR3 is TGTGCCAGCAGCTCCCAGAGGGGAAACACCATATATTTT. Residues: CASSSQRGNTIYF. This sequence joins TRBV7-2 and TRBJ1-3; D is ambiguous. This CDR3 has 13 amino acids. Trimming removed 4 bases at V and 4 bases at J, with 8 bases between. Per the germline V gene, CDR1 is SGHTA and CDR2 is FQGNSA.

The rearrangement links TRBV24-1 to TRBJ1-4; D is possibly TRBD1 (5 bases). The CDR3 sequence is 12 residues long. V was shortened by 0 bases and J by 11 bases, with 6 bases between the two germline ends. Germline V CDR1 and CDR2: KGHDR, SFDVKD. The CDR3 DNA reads TGTGCCACCAGTGATTTGGGGGGGAAACTGTTTTTT. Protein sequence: CATSDLGGKLFF.

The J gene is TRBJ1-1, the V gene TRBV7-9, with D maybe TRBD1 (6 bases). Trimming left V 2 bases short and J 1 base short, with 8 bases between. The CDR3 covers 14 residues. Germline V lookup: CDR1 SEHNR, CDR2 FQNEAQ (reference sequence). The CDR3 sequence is CASSLTQGNTEAFF. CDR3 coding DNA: TGTGCCAGCAGCTTAACACAGGGGAACACTGAAGCTTTCTTT.